The clone carrying this T cell receptor (beta chain) was counted ten times or more. The antigen is undetermined. The CDR3 has 18 residues. The V gene's germline CDR1 is LGHDT and CDR2 YNNKEL (reference sequence). Trimming at V came to 4 bases and at J to 1 base, leaving 4 bases not matched to a gene. Unique molecular identifiers were incorporated into the prepared TCRbeta library. TCRdb reanalysed the PCR reads using MiXCR and keeps one entry per CDR3 protein. Here the sample spans about 200,000 distinct CDR3 sequences, about 6% being singletons. The record originates from a study of T-cell reconstitution after alpha-beta-depleted transplantation in children. Study results and caveats: After one year, T-cell counts and TCRbeta diversity mostly came from new T cells. Expanded graft clones, several hundred of them, were reportedly the source of alpha-beta T cells about two months after transplant. TCRbeta diversity was high at day 60 in some patients (a result of surviving recipient T cells and thymic progenitors).

This sequence was found in a girl under three years old with combined immunodeficiency, due to receive a stem cell transplant. The chain joins TRBV3-1 to TRBJ2-1; TRBD2 matches 16 bases. Sequences were derived from PBMCs, sampled before TCRalphabeta/CD19-depleted stem cell transplant. The CDR3 spells CASSPGLAGGPSYNEQFF. The CDR3 DNA follows: TGTGCCAGCAGCCCGGGACTAGCGGGGGGGCCGTCCTACAATGAGCAGTTCTTC.